This paragraph covers one T cell receptor (beta chain) sequence. This entry belongs to a study of blood T cells in healthy people across ages. CDR1 and CDR2 (germline): SGHKS, YYEKEE (reference sequence). The CDR3 contains 13 residues. Trimming cost V 4 bases and J 4 bases, with 12 bases left between them. A sample-barcoded 5' primer and a J-beta primer mix were used in a second PCR of about 7 to 12 cycles. TCRdb used MiXCR to reprocess the 5' RACE reads, holding one entry per CDR3 protein. The profile covers 1.5 million or so distinct CDR3 sequences, with approximately 42% appearing a single time and roughly 3.7% taken by the ten largest.

V usage is TRBV5-5 and J usage is TRBJ2-7; D is ambiguous. The sequencing input was blood. The TCR sequence derives from a woman between 18 and 30 years old in good health. The CDR3 nucleotides read TGTGCCAGCAGCCGGACGGAAAGGTACGAGCAGTACTTC. Encoded protein: CASSRTERYEQYF.